The clone carrying this T cell receptor (beta chain) was observed a few times. Its antigen is still unknown. This entry belongs to a study of T cells after yellow fever vaccination. Notes on the study in general: The secondary response showed a weaker magnitude and a faster peak, day 5 versus 15. Only a small proportion of the clonotypes turned up in both the CD4 and the CD8 compartments, likely arising from convergent recombination. Reappearance after the booster was observed for most primary-vaccination clones (96% CD4, roughly 90% CD8).

TCRdb reprocessed the 5' RACE reads with MiXCR, giving one entry per CDR3 protein. The profile shows roughly 350,000 distinct CDR3 sequences, roughly 4% of them singletons. J gave up 3 bases and V 4 bases, and 4 bases lay outside the gene matches. Germline CDR1 LNHDA, CDR2 SQIVND (reference sequence). The CDR3 length is 15 residues. The chain carries TRBV19 and TRBJ2-1, with 9 positions matching TRBD1. The TCR sequence derives from a man aged 18-30 years who received the YFV17D yellow fever vaccine. The sample here was PBMCs, taken 5 days after the yellow fever booster vaccination. CDR3 residues: CASSTSDRGYNEQFF. CDR3 nucleotides: TGTGCCAGTAGTACTTCGGACAGGGGCTACAATGAGCAGTTCTTC.